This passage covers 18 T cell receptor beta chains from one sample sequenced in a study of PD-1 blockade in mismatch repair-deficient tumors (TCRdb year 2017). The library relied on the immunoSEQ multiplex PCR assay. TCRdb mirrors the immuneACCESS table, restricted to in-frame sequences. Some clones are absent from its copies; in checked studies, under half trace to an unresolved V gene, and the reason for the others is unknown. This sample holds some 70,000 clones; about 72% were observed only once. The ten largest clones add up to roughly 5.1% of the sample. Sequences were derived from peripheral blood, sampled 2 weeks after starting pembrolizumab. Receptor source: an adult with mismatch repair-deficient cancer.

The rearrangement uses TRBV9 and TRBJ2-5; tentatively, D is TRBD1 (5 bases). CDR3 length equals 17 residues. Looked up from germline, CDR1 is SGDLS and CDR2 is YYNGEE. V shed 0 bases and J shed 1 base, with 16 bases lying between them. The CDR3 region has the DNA TGTGCCAGCAGCGTAGGTTGGCCAGGGAAAGCCCAAGAGACCCAGTACTTC. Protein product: CASSVGWPGKAQETQYF. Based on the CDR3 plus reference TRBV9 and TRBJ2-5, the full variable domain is DSGVTQTPKHLITATGQRVTLRCSPRSGDLSVYWYQQSLDQGLQFLIQYYNGEERAKGNILERFSAQQFPDLHSELNLSSLELGDSALYFCASSVGWPGKAQETQYFGPGTRLLVL.

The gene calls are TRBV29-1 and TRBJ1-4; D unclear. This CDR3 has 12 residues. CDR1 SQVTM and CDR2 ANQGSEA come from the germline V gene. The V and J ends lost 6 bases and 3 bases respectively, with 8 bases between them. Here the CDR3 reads CSVATANEKLFF. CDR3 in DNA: TGCAGCGTAGCTACGGCTAATGAAAAACTGTTTTTT.

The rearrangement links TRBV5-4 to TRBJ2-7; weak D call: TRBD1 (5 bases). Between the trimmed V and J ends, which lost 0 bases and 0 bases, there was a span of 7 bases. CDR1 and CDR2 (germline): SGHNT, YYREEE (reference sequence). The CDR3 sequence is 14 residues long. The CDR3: CASSLDQGSYEQYF. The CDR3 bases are TGTGCCAGCAGCTTGGACCAGGGCTCCTACGAGCAGTACTTC.

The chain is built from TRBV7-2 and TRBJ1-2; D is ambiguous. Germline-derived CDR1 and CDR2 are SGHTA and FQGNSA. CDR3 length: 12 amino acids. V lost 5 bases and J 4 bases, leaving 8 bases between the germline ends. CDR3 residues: CASSTSGYGYTF. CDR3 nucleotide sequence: TGTGCCAGCAGCACCTCAGGCTATGGCTACACCTTC. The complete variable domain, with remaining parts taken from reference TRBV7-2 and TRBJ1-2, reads GAGVSQSPSNKVTEKGKDVELRCDPISGHTALYWYRQSLGQGLEFLIYFQGNSAPDKSGLPSDRFSAERTGGSVSTLTIQRTQQEDSAVYLCASSTSGYGYTFGSGTRLTVV.

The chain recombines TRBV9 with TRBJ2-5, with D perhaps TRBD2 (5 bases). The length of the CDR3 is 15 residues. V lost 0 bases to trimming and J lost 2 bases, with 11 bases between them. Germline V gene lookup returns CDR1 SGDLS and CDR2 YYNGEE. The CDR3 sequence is CASSVAPGYQETQYF. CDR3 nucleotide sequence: TGTGCCAGCAGCGTAGCTCCGGGATATCAAGAGACCCAGTACTTC.

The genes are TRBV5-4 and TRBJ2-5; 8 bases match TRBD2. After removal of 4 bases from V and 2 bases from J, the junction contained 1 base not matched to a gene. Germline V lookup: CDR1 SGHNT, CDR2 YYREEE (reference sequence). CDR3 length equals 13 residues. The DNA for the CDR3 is TGTGCCAGCAGCGTAGCGGGGCAAGAGACCCAGTACTTC. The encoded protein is CASSVAGQETQYF. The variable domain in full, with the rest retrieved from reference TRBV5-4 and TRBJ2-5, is ETGVTQSPTHLIKTRGQQVTLRCSSQSGHNTVSWYQQALGQGPQFIFQYYREEENGRGNFPPRFSGLQFPNYSSELNVNALELDDSALYLCASSVAGQETQYFGPGTRLLVL.

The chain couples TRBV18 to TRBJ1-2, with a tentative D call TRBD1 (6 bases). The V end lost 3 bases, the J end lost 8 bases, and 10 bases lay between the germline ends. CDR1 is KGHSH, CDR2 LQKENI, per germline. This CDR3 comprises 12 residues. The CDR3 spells CASSPGHGGYTF. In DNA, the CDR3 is TGTGCCAGCTCACCGGGACATGGGGGCTACACCTTC.

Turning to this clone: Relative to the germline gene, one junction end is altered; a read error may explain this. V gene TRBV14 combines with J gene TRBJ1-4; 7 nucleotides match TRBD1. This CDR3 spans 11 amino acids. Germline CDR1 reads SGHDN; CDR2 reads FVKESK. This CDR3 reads CASSQEGDRIF. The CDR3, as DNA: TGTGCCAGCAGCCAAGAGGGGGACAGAATTTTT.

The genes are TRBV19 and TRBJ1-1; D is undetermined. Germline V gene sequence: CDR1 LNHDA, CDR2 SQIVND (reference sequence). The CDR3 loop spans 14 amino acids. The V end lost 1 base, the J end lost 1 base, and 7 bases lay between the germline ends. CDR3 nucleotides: TGTGCCAGTAGTATAGGACGGTCGAACACTGAAGCTTTCTTT. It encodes CASSIGRSNTEAFF.

The CDR3: CASSFGARGESEKLFF. Here the CDR3 DNA reads TGTGCCAGCAGTTTCGGTGCAAGGGGGGAAAGTGAAAAACTGTTTTTT. The chain links TRBV28 to TRBJ1-4; maybe TRBD1 (6 bases). Germline CDR1 and CDR2: MDHEN and SYDVKM. The CDR3 is 16 residues long. Trimming shortened V by 3 bases and J by 7 bases, and 18 bases separated the two germline ends.

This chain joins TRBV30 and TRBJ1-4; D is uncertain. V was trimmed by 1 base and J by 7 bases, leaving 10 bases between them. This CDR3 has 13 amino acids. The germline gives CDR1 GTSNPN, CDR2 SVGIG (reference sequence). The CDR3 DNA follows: TGTGCCTGGAGTGGACTTCTGGGTGAAAAACTGTTTTTT. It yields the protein CAWSGLLGEKLFF.

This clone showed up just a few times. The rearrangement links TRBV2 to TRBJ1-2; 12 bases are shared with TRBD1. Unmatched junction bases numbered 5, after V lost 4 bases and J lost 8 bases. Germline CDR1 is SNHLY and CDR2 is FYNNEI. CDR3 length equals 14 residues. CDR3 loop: CASSAIGTGGGYTF. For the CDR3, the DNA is TGTGCCAGCAGTGCGATCGGGACAGGGGGCGGCTACACCTTC.

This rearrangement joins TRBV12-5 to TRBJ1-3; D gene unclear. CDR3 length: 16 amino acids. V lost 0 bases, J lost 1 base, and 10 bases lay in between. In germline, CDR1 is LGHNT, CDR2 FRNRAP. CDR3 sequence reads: CASGLVAGPSGNTIYF. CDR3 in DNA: TGTGCTAGTGGTTTGGTCGCAGGCCCTTCTGGAAACACCATATATTTT.

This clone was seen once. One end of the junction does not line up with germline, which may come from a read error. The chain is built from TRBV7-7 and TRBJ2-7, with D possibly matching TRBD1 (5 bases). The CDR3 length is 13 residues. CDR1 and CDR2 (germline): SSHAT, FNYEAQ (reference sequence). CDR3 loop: CASSLRTSYEQYF. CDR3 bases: TGTGCTAGCAGCTTACGGACAAGTTACGAGCAGTACTTC.

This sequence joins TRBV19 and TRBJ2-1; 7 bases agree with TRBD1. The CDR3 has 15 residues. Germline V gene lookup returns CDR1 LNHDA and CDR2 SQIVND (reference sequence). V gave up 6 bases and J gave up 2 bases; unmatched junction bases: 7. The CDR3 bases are TGTGCCAGTAGCACTCGACAGGGTACCTACAATGAGCAGTTCTTC. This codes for CASSTRQGTYNEQFF.

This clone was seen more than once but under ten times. CDR3 sequence (DNA): TGTGCCAGCAGCTTCCGTCCTAACTATGGCTACACCTTC. Translating it yields CASSFRPNYGYTF. The rearrangement links TRBV9 to TRBJ1-2; D is uncertain. V lost 4 bases and J lost 0, with 7 bases in between. CDR3 length: 13 amino acids. Germline V CDR1 and CDR2: SGDLS, YYNGEE.

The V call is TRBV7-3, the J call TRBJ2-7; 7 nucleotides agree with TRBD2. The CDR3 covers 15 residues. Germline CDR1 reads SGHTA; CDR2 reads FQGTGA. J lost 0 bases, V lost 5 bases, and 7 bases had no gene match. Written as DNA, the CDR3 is TGTGCCAGCAGCCGAGGAGCGGGGAGCTCCTACGAGCAGTACTTC. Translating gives CASSRGAGSSYEQYF.

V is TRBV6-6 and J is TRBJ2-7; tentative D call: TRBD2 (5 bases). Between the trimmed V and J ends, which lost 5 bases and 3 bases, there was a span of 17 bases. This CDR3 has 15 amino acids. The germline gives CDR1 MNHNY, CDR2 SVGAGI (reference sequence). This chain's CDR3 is CASSPFAGGGYEQYF. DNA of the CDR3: TGTGCCAGCAGTCCCTTTGCAGGAGGCGGCTACGAGCAGTACTTC.